This T cell receptor beta chain came from a study of T-cell reconstitution after alpha-beta-depleted transplantation in children. Study-wide points: The study traced high day-60 TCRbeta diversity in some patients to surviving recipient T cells and thymic progenitors. Reportedly, roughly two months post-transplant, alpha-beta T cells arose from several hundred expanded graft clones.

The authors prepared the TCRbeta library with unique molecular identifiers. TCRdb reprocessed the PCR reads via MiXCR and lists one record per CDR3 protein. The sample gives approximately 270,000 distinct CDR3 sequences, about 24% of which show up once; around 4.8% is in the top ten. A remark on this clonotype: Its antigen is not identified.

The CDR3 has 18 residues. The V gene lost 0 bases and the J gene lost 2 bases, with 19 bases spanning the gap. Germline V gives CDR1 SGHDT, CDR2 YYEEEE. This chain uses TRBV5-6 with TRBJ2-3; a weak D match, TRBD2 (6 bases). The receptor comes from a female patient aged 2-15 years who had a stem cell transplant for congenital amegakaryocytic thrombocytopenia, so the T cells may come from the graft donor. The sequencing used PBMCs, mostly from graft donor cells, collected 360 days after TCRalphabeta/CD19-depleted stem cell transplant. This chain's CDR3 is CASSLALAEATFTDTQYF. CDR3 DNA: TGTGCCAGCAGCTTGGCCTTAGCGGAGGCGACTTTCACAGATACGCAGTATTTT.